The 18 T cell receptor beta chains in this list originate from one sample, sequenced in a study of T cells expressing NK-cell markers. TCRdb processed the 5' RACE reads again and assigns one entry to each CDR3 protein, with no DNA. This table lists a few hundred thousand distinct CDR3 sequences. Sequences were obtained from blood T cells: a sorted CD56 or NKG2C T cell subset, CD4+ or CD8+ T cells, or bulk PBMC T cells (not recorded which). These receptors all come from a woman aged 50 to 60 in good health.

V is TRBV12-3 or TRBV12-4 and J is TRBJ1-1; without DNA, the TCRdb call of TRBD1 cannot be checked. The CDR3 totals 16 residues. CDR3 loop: CASRTPWTVMNTEAFF.

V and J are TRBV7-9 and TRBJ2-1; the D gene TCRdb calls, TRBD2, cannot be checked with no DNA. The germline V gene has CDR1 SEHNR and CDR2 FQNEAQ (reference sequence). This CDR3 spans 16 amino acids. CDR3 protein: CASSLGVGTSSDEQFF.

This chain's CDR3 is CSVEVDRGGETQYF. This chain uses TRBV29-1 with TRBJ2-5; absent DNA, TCRdb's TRBD2 call cannot be checked. The length of the CDR3 is 14 residues. CDR1 is SQVTM and CDR2 is ANQGSEA in the germline V gene.

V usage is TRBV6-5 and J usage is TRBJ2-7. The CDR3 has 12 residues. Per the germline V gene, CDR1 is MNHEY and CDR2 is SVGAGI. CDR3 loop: CASSVHGYEQYF.

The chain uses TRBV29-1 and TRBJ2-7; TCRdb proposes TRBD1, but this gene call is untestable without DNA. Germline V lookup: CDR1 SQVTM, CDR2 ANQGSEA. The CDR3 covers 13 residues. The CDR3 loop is CSVRWGGDYEQYF.

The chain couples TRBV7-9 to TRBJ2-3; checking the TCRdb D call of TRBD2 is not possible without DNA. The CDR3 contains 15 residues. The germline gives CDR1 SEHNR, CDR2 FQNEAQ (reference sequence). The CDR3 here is CASSGLGGRTDTQYF.

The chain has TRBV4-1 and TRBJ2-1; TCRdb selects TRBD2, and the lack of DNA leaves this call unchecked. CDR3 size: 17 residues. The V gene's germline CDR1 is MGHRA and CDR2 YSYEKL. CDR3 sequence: CASSPQLGAGGYNEQFF.

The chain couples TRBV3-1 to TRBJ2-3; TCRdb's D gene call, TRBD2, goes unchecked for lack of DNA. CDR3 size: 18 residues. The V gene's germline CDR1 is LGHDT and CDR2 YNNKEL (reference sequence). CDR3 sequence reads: CASSPGLAGARGTDTQYF.

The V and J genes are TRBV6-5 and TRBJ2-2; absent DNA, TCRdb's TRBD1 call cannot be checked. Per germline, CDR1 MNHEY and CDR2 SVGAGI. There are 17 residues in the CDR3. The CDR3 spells CASSHFVGTGRTGELFF.

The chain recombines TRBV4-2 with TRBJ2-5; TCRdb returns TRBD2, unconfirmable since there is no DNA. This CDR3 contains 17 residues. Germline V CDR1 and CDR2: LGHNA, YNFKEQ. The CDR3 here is CASSQVGGLLAVETQYF.

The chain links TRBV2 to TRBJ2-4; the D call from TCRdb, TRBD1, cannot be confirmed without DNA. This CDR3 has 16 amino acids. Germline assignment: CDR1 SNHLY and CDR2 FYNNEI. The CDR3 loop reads CASSPNGQGTKNIQYF.

The CDR3 reads CASSWGQGLGTGELFF. The chain is built from TRBV5-1 and TRBJ2-2; with no DNA, the TCRdb D assignment of TRBD1 cannot be verified. This CDR3 spans 16 amino acids. Germline V gene lookup returns CDR1 SGHRS and CDR2 YFSETQ.

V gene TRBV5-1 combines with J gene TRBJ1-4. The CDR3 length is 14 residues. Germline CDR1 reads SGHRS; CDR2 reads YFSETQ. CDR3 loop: CASSLNGGNEKLFF.

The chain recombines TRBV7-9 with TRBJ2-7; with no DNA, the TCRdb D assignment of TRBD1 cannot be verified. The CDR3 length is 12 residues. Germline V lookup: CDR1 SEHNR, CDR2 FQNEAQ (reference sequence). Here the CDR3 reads CASSWTGDEQYF.

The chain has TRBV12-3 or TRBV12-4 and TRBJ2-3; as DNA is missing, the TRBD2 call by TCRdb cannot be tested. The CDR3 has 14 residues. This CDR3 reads CASRRDYGGDTQYF.

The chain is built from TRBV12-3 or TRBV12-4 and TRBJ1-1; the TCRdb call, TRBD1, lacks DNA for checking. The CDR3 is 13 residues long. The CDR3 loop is CASSLGTATEAFF.

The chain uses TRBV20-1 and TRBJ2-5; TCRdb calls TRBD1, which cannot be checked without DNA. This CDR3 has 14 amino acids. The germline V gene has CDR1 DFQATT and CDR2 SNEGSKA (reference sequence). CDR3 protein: CSAPKDRGLETQYF.

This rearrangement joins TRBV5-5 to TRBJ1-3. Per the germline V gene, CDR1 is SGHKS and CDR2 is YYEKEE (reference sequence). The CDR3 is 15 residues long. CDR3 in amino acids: CASSWEQGSGNTIYF.